The T cell receptor beta chain under discussion was sequenced for a study of T cell responses to AZD1222 COVID-19 vaccine. Study-wide context: Pooling of second doses given at about 4 or about 12 weeks was done. Study conclusions and caveats: Repertoire collection took place solely once the T cell response had peaked.

On this clone: What it recognizes is unknown.

Germline CDR1 LNHDA, CDR2 SQIVND (reference sequence). V lost 4 bases, J lost 2 bases, and 15 bases lay in between. This CDR3 has 16 amino acids. Repertoires were generated with immunoSEQ multiplex PCR, while TCRdb's copy carries only in-frame clones and drops some. The sample holds approximately 130,000 clones, over 90% seen once. This TCR was sampled from an adult in good health. The starting material was peripheral blood, obtained on day 0 of AZD1222 vaccination. The rearrangement links TRBV19 to TRBJ1-5; D perhaps matches TRBD1 (5 bases). Here the CDR3 reads CASSTVGLGGNQPQHF. In DNA form, the CDR3 reads TGTGCCAGTAGTACCGTTGGACTGGGGGGCAATCAGCCCCAGCATTTT.